The next 22 T cell receptor beta chains were all read from a single sample in a study of blood T cell repertoires in COVID-19. The protocol was immunoSEQ multiplex PCR, while the TCRdb copy is restricted to in-frame clones and leaves out a portion. This repertoire shows approximately 150,000 clones, over 65% found once; its top ten account for 4.8%. Material: peripheral blood. These receptors all stem from a human donor in a cohort sampled during active COVID-19.

This clone was seen only a few times. The chain employs TRBV4-1 and TRBJ2-1; perhaps TRBD2 as D (5 bases). V lost 0 bases, J lost 6 bases, and 9 bases lay in between. This CDR3 is 14 amino acids long. CDR1 is MGHRA, CDR2 YSYEKL, per germline. CDR3 sequence: CASSQELVGNEQFF. CDR3 DNA sequence: TGCGCCAGCAGCCAAGAACTAGTGGGCAATGAGCAGTTCTTC.

This clone showed up just a few times. This chain uses TRBV4-2 with TRBJ1-4; a possible D gene is TRBD1 (5 bases). Trimming cost V 0 bases and J 2 bases, with 7 bases left between them. This CDR3 spans 15 amino acids. Germline loops: CDR1 LGHNA, CDR2 YNFKEQ. Written as DNA, the CDR3 is TGTGCCAGCAGCCAAGATGGGGGGACTAATGAAAAACTGTTTTTT. Amino acid sequence: CASSQDGGTNEKLFF.

The chain couples TRBV6-5 to TRBJ1-2; TRBD1 agrees at 7 bases. There are 14 residues in the CDR3. V lost 5 bases to trimming and J lost 8 bases; unmatched junction nucleotides: 11. Germline CDR1 is MNHEY and CDR2 is SVGAGI. The CDR3 reads CASSPFDRDRGYTF. CDR3 nucleotide sequence: TGTGCCAGCAGTCCATTCGACAGGGATCGGGGCTACACCTTC.

CDR3 loop: CASSYSQDSPLHF. The CDR3 bases are TGTGCCAGCAGTTACTCCCAGGATTCACCCCTCCACTTT. This rearrangement joins TRBV6-5 to TRBJ1-6; no clear D. The CDR3 extends over 13 amino acids. The ends were cut back, 0 bases at V and 8 bases at J, with 5 bases in the middle. Germline CDR1 and CDR2: MNHEY and SVGAGI.

The V and J genes are TRBV2 and TRBJ1-2; 7 positions agree with TRBD1. This CDR3 has 15 residues. CDR1 and CDR2 from the germline V gene are SNHLY and FYNNEI. The junction had 10 bases not matched to a gene; V was cut back by 5 bases and J by 4 bases. For the CDR3, the DNA is TGTGCCAGCAGTCCTAGACAGGGAGCTATCTATGGCTACACCTTC. Residues: CASSPRQGAIYGYTF.

The V and J genes are TRBV4-2 and TRBJ1-5; D is ambiguous. The V end was cut by 3 bases, the J end by 7 bases, with 10 bases between. Germline-derived CDR1 and CDR2 are LGHNA and YNFKEQ. The CDR3 consists of 13 residues. The CDR3 region is CASSQEVEQPQHF. DNA of the CDR3: TGTGCCAGCAGCCAGGAGGTAGAACAGCCCCAGCATTTT.

The rearrangement joins TRBV11-2 to TRBJ2-7; D perhaps matches TRBD1 (5 bases). Germline V gives CDR1 SGHAT, CDR2 FQNNGV. CDR3 size: 14 residues. The V and J ends lost 0 bases and 12 bases respectively, with 18 bases between them. The CDR3 coding sequence is TGTGCCAGCAGCTTAGATCCCGCCAGGACAAGGGTGTACTTC. Translation gives CASSLDPARTRVYF.

The genes are TRBV10-2 and TRBJ2-2; 8 bases line up with TRBD2. The V gene's germline CDR1 is WSHSY and CDR2 SAAADI. The CDR3 extends over 15 amino acids. Trimming took 6 bases from V and 1 from J; bases not matched to a gene: 4. CDR3 nucleotide sequence: TGCGCCAGCAGGACCGGGACTAGGAACACCGGGGAGCTGTTTTTT. This codes for CASRTGTRNTGELFF.

CDR3 sequence (DNA): TGTGCCAGCAGTTTGGAGGCAGGGGGCTCCTATAATTCACCCCTCCACTTT. Encoded protein: CASSLEAGGSYNSPLHF. This chain joins TRBV28 and TRBJ1-6, with 7 bases fitting TRBD1. Germline CDR1 MDHEN, CDR2 SYDVKM. V was pared by 3 bases and J by 0 bases, with 5 bases of the junction left unmatched. The CDR3 spans 17 residues.

V usage is TRBV7-2 and J usage is TRBJ1-3; perhaps TRBD1 as D (6 bases). Trimming removed 5 bases at V and 1 base at J, with 21 bases between. Germline V gives CDR1 SGHTA, CDR2 FQGNSA. The CDR3 runs to 18 residues. The CDR3 is CASSPESGAGSSGNTIYF. As DNA, the CDR3 is TGTGCCAGCAGCCCGGAATCAGGGGCAGGGTCTTCTGGAAACACCATATATTTT. The variable domain in full, completed from reference TRBV7-2 and TRBJ1-3, reads GAGVSQSPSNKVTEKGKDVELRCDPISGHTALYWYRQSLGQGLEFLIYFQGNSAPDKSGLPSDRFSAERTGGSVSTLTIQRTQQEDSAVYLCASSPESGAGSSGNTIYFGEGSWLTVV.

The chain is built from TRBV20-1 and TRBJ2-3; D is ambiguous. The CDR3 has 11 amino acids. Per germline, CDR1 DFQATT and CDR2 SNEGSKA (reference sequence). V lost 5 bases and J 4 bases, leaving 7 bases between the germline ends. CDR3 residues: CSALEPDTQYF. The DNA for the CDR3 is TGCAGTGCTTTAGAGCCAGATACGCAGTATTTT.

This chain connects TRBV11-3 to TRBJ2-1; TRBD2 matches at 7 bases. Unmatched junction bases numbered 8, after V lost 4 bases and J lost 5 bases. CDR1 and CDR2 (germline): SGHNT, YENEEA. The CDR3 covers 15 residues. CDR3 coding DNA: TGTGCCAGCAGCTCAGGACTAGTAACGAACAATGAGCAGTTCTTC. It specifies CASSSGLVTNNEQFF.

The V and J genes are TRBV7-2 and TRBJ1-2; D remains ambiguous. V gave up 1 base and J gave up 4 bases, with 13 bases separating them. Germline V gives CDR1 SGHTA, CDR2 FQGNSA. The CDR3 runs 15 residues. DNA of the CDR3: TGTGCCAGCAGCTTAGGAGGATTGAAAACCTATGGCTACACCTTC. It specifies CASSLGGLKTYGYTF.

This sequence joins TRBV2 and TRBJ1-6; no clear D gene. The CDR3 covers 12 residues. V lost 7 bases to trimming and J lost 10 bases, with 11 bases between them. The germline V gene has CDR1 SNHLY and CDR2 FYNNEI. CDR3 sequence: CASTRQDSPLHF. CDR3 nucleotide sequence: TGTGCCAGCACCAGGCAAGACTCACCCCTCCACTTT. Complete variable domain (other parts from reference TRBV2 and TRBJ1-6): EPEVTQTPSHQVTQMGQEVILRCVPISNHLYFYWYRQILGQKVEFLVSFYNNEISEKSEIFDDQFSVERPDGSNFTLKIRSTKLEDSAMYFCASTRQDSPLHFGNGTRLTVT.

The rearrangement uses TRBV29-1 and TRBJ1-2, with D uncertain. Looked up from germline, CDR1 is SQVTM and CDR2 is ANQGSEA. CDR3 length: 12 residues. The V and J ends lost 5 bases and 4 bases respectively, with 11 bases between them. CDR3 residues: CSVWRGAYGYTF. The DNA for the CDR3 is TGCAGCGTTTGGCGGGGAGCCTATGGCTACACCTTC.

The chain uses TRBV2 and TRBJ1-5; 10 nucleotides line up with TRBD1. Germline CDR1 is SNHLY and CDR2 is FYNNEI. V was clipped by 6 bases and J by 7 bases; unmatched bases: 3. The CDR3 loop spans 13 amino acids. CDR3 amino acids: CASRGDRGQPQHF. CDR3 DNA: TGTGCCAGCAGAGGGGACAGGGGACAGCCCCAGCATTTT.

This chain joins TRBV2 and TRBJ2-7; TRBD2 agrees at 7 bases. The CDR3 spans 15 residues. Germline CDR1 SNHLY, CDR2 FYNNEI. The ends lost 0 bases at V and 3 bases at J; junction bases unmatched: 5. The DNA for the CDR3 is TGTGCCAGCAGTGAAGCGTGGGGGGGGAACTACGAGCAGTACTTC. It codes for CASSEAWGGNYEQYF.

This chain links TRBV20-1 with TRBJ1-2; TRBD1 matches at 7 bases. The J segment lost 1 base and the V segment lost 3 bases, leaving 11 bases of the junction unmatched. The CDR3 length is 16 residues. Germline V gene sequence: CDR1 DFQATT, CDR2 SNEGSKA (reference sequence). CDR3 protein: CSASAAGGSGNYGYTF. For the CDR3, the DNA is TGCAGTGCTAGTGCGGCAGGGGGTTCGGGTAACTATGGCTACACCTTC.

This chain uses TRBV4-2 with TRBJ1-2; 8 bases are shared with TRBD1. The junction had 13 bases not matched to a gene; V was cut back by 2 bases and J by 2 bases. The length of the CDR3 is 18 residues. Germline CDR1 reads LGHNA; CDR2 reads YNFKEQ. CDR3 sequence (DNA): TGTGCCAGCAGCCAAATCGGGACAGGTGCCTCTATGAACTATGGCTACACCTTC. This sequence encodes CASSQIGTGASMNYGYTF.

This clone has just a few counts. V is TRBV12-3 or TRBV12-4 and J is TRBJ1-2; D is unresolved. The V and J ends lost 3 bases and 6 bases respectively, with 11 bases between them. CDR3 length equals 13 residues. The chain's CDR3 is CASSLVRENGYTF. The CDR3 DNA sequence: TGTGCCAGCAGTTTGGTGAGGGAGAATGGCTACACCTTC.

V and J are TRBV7-9 and TRBJ1-2, with D perhaps matching TRBD1 (5 bases). Germline values: CDR1 SEHNR, CDR2 FQNEAQ (reference sequence). This CDR3 spans 15 amino acids. The ends were cut back, 8 bases at V and 4 bases at J, with 20 bases in the middle. This CDR3 is CASHASGAGVYGYTF. The CDR3 DNA reads TGTGCCAGCCACGCCTCCGGGGCGGGGGTCTATGGCTACACCTTC.

V usage is TRBV19 and J usage is TRBJ1-4, with D possibly being TRBD1 (6 bases). Trimming shortened V by 4 bases and J by 6 bases, and 15 bases separated the two germline ends. Germline V CDR1 and CDR2: LNHDA, SQIVND (reference sequence). This CDR3 region has 15 residues. This CDR3 reads CASSRGLAIDEKLFF. CDR3 DNA: TGTGCCAGTAGTAGGGGGCTGGCCATAGATGAAAAACTGTTTTTT.